The T cell receptor (beta chain) described here comes from a study of human T cells and chemical hapten exposure. V was pared by 2 bases and J by 4 bases, with 1 base of the junction left unmatched. There are 14 residues in the CDR3. This clonotype was recorded many times. TCRdb ran MiXCR on the RACE reads and lists one entry per CDR3 protein. The repertoire holds about 31,000 distinct CDR3 sequences, 7.4% seen once, with approximately 9.8% in the top ten. Time point in this sample: healthy volunteer bleed at 2 weeks. Unseparated into fractions, whole blood served as the source from which total RNA was extracted.

The sample consisted of whole blood. The chain is built from TRBV12-3 or TRBV12-4 and TRBJ1-5; 8 nucleotides line up with TRBD1. The source of this sequence is a human donor in good health. Some clones in this sample may be carry-over from other donors' samples. The CDR3 DNA is TGTGCCAGCAGTTTAACAGGGGGAAATCAGCCCCAGCATTTT. The encoded protein is CASSLTGGNQPQHF.